Listed here are 22 T cell receptor beta chains from one sample, sequenced in a study of graft-versus-host responses after intestinal transplantation. Clones were sequenced by immunoSEQ multiplex PCR, and TCRdb holds only the in-frame ones, with some missing. The sample records 85,000 to 90,000 clones, roughly 88% being singletons. No antigens are known for them. The specimen comprised unstimulated CD4+ T cells sorted from spleen or lymph node cells, sampled before intestinal transplant. The source of these receptors is a human donor who received an intestinal transplant.

This chain uses TRBV6-1 with TRBJ2-7, with TRBD1 matching 8 bases. The CDR3 extends over 16 amino acids. V dropped 3 bases and J dropped 5; count of bases not matched to a gene: 12. The germline gives CDR1 MNHNS, CDR2 SASEGT. This CDR3 is CASSDLAGTGRNEQYF. The CDR3 bases are TGTGCCAGCAGTGATCTTGCCGGGACAGGAAGGAACGAGCAGTACTTC.

CDR3 in amino acids: CASSEAGGFNEQYF. The CDR3 bases are TGTGCCAGCAGTGAAGCCGGAGGGTTCAACGAGCAGTACTTC. The chain couples TRBV6-1 to TRBJ2-7; weak D call: TRBD2 (6 bases). The germline CDR1 and CDR2 sequences are MNHNS and SASEGT. Trimming stripped 0 bases from V and 5 bases from J, with 11 bases between. This CDR3 spans 14 amino acids.

This chain connects TRBV5-1 to TRBJ2-1; D remains unclear. Trimming cost V 3 bases and J 12 bases, with 13 bases left between them. Germline CDR1 SGHRS, CDR2 YFSETQ. This CDR3 is 12 amino acids long. CDR3 DNA: TGCGCCAGCAGCTCCGAGACTCGTGGGCAGTTCTTC. It encodes CASSSETRGQFF.

The V and J genes are TRBV19 and TRBJ2-6; 12 nucleotides align to TRBD2. Trimming cost V 5 bases and J 2 bases; bases outside gene matches: 10. This CDR3 is built from 19 residues. Germline lookup yields CDR1 LNHDA and CDR2 SQIVND (reference sequence). This CDR3 is CASSPGLAGSAPGANVLTF. The CDR3 DNA is TGTGCCAGTAGTCCAGGACTAGCGGGGAGTGCCCCTGGGGCCAACGTCCTGACTTTC.

This clone was seen a single time. The V and J genes are TRBV10-1 and TRBJ2-2, with 11 bases matching TRBD1. The CDR3 contains 16 residues. The germline V gene has CDR1 WNHNN and CDR2 SYGVQD (reference sequence). Germline trimming cut 7 bases from V and 1 base from J; bases unmatched to any gene: 5. CDR3 protein: CASTGTGGMNTGELFF. In nucleotides, the CDR3 is TGCGCCAGCACTGGGACAGGGGGTATGAACACCGGGGAGCTGTTTTTT.

This chain connects TRBV4-2 to TRBJ2-1; 11 bases are a match to TRBD2. The V and J ends lost 1 base and 6 bases, in that order; junction bases with no gene match: 2. Germline CDR1 LGHNA, CDR2 YNFKEQ. This CDR3 comprises 15 residues. The CDR3 DNA is TGTGCCAGCAGCCAAGGGGGACTAGCGGCCAATGAGCAGTTCTTC. Residues: CASSQGGLAANEQFF.

This clone was picked up one time. This chain connects TRBV7-8 to TRBJ1-6, with TRBD1 matching over 10 bases. V shed 4 bases and J 6 bases; nucleotides not matched to a gene: 9. CDR1 and CDR2 (germline): SGHVS, FQNEAQ. This CDR3 has 17 residues. In nucleotides, the CDR3 is TGTGCCAGCAGCTCAGCCGGGACAGGGGCTACTAATTCACCCCTCCACTTT. Its translation: CASSSAGTGATNSPLHF.

This clone has just one count. The chain links TRBV15 to TRBJ1-5, with D perhaps matching TRBD1 (5 bases). V lost 0 bases and J lost 6, with 12 bases in between. The germline V gene has CDR1 LNHNV and CDR2 YYDKDF (reference sequence). CDR3 size: 15 residues. As DNA, the CDR3 is TGTGCCACCAGCAGAGATATGGCAGGGTCTCAGCCCCAGCATTTT. The encoded protein is CATSRDMAGSQPQHF.

V gene TRBV6-1 combines with J gene TRBJ2-1; D is uncertain. Trimming removed 6 bases from V and 4 bases from J, with 7 bases in between. The CDR3 runs 12 residues. CDR1 is MNHNS, CDR2 SASEGT, per germline. CDR3 in amino acids: CASRAEYNEQFF. Here the CDR3 DNA reads TGTGCCAGCAGGGCGGAATACAATGAGCAGTTCTTC.

V is TRBV7-9 and J is TRBJ1-2, with 8 nucleotides matching TRBD1. V lost 4 bases, J lost 4 bases, and 14 bases stayed unmatched. This CDR3 is 17 amino acids long. Germline V gene lookup returns CDR1 SEHNR and CDR2 FQNEAQ (reference sequence). The chain's CDR3 is CASSSPGTGAPAYGYTF. The CDR3 coding sequence is TGTGCCAGCAGCTCCCCCGGGACAGGAGCCCCCGCCTATGGCTACACCTTC.

This chain connects TRBV19 to TRBJ2-5, with a weak D call TRBD1 (6 bases). Trimming removed 3 bases from V and 4 bases from J, with 15 bases in between. The CDR3 loop spans 15 amino acids. Germline loops: CDR1 LNHDA, CDR2 SQIVND (reference sequence). CDR3 in DNA: TGTGCCAGTAGTATCGGTACAGGGCACCGAGAGACCCAGTACTTC. The encoded protein is CASSIGTGHRETQYF.

This chain links TRBV7-3 with TRBJ2-1; TRBD1 is a possible D gene (6 bases). Germline-derived CDR1 and CDR2 are SGHTA and FQGTGA. CDR3 length: 13 residues. V dropped 5 bases and J dropped 8 bases, with 13 bases sitting between them. The CDR3 coding sequence is TGTGCCAGCAGCACAACAGGGCGGGATGAGCAGTTCTTC. Translated, it gives CASSTTGRDEQFF.

V and J are TRBV18 and TRBJ1-1; the D gene is possibly TRBD1 (5 bases). The CDR3 totals 16 residues. V was pared by 3 bases and J by 0 bases, with 14 bases between. Germline V gene sequence: CDR1 KGHSH, CDR2 LQKENI. DNA of the CDR3: TGTGCCAGCTCACCGCGAGACAGTCTTATGAACACTGAAGCTTTCTTT. Protein product: CASSPRDSLMNTEAFF.

V gene TRBV5-6 combines with J gene TRBJ2-5, with TRBD1 as a possible D gene (5 bases). CDR1 SGHDT and CDR2 YYEEEE come from the germline V gene. V was trimmed by 0 bases and J by 5 bases, leaving 11 bases between them. There are 14 residues in the CDR3. CDR3: CASSLDPGWETQYF. In DNA form, the CDR3 reads TGTGCCAGCAGCTTGGACCCAGGGTGGGAGACCCAGTACTTC.

The chain couples TRBV10-3 to TRBJ2-1, with 11 positions matching TRBD2. CDR1 ENHRY and CDR2 SYGVKD come from the germline V gene. The V segment lost 2 bases and the J segment 5 bases; nucleotides outside the gene matches: 5. The CDR3 contains 16 residues. The CDR3 spells CAISEKLAGGHNEQFF. CDR3 nucleotides: TGTGCCATCAGTGAGAAGCTAGCGGGGGGACACAATGAGCAGTTCTTC.

This sequence joins TRBV18 and TRBJ1-1; no firm D call. The CDR3 is 16 residues long. V dropped 2 bases and J dropped 3 bases, with 16 bases sitting between them. Per germline, CDR1 KGHSH and CDR2 LQKENI. The CDR3 loop is CASSPMISHTHTEAFF. In DNA, the CDR3 is TGTGCCAGCTCACCAATGATTTCACATACCCACACTGAAGCTTTCTTT.

The V and J genes are TRBV7-9 and TRBJ2-2; TRBD2 matches at 7 bases. This CDR3 spans 16 amino acids. The V and J ends lost 4 bases and 6 bases, in that order; junction bases with no gene match: 11. The germline V gene has CDR1 SEHNR and CDR2 FQNEAQ (reference sequence). In DNA form, the CDR3 reads TGTGCCAGCAGCTCCCAGGGAGGGACGGGGGCCGGGGAGCTGTTTTTT. It yields the protein CASSSQGGTGAGELFF.

This chain uses TRBV2 with TRBJ1-1; the D gene is possibly TRBD1 (6 bases). V gave up 6 bases and J gave up 1 base, with 15 bases separating them. Germline-derived CDR1 and CDR2 are SNHLY and FYNNEI. This CDR3 contains 15 residues. The CDR3 protein is CASSEQGGPNTEAFF. In DNA form, the CDR3 reads TGTGCCAGCAGCGAACAGGGTGGGCCGAACACTGAAGCTTTCTTT.

The chain couples TRBV21-1 to TRBJ1-2; the listed D gene, TRBD1, was not tested against the DNA. TRBV21-1 is a recognized pseudogene. The CDR3 sequence is 14 residues long. CDR3 amino acids: CASSDSRLGYGYTF. The CDR3 region has the DNA TGTGCCAGCAGCGACAGCCGTTTGGGCTATGGCTACACCTTC.

The chain has TRBV5-6 and TRBJ1-6, with 7 positions matching TRBD1. V trimming: 4 bases; J trimming: 0 bases; junction bases outside the gene matches: 10. The CDR3 sequence is 18 residues long. The germline V gene encodes CDR1 SGHDT and CDR2 YYEEEE. CDR3 sequence (DNA): TGTGCCAGCAGCACCCCAGGACAGGCTAGCTCCTATAATTCACCCCTCCACTTT. Translated: CASSTPGQASSYNSPLHF.

The V call is TRBV4-1, the J call TRBJ2-5, with 9 bases that match TRBD2. The length of the CDR3 is 17 residues. J lost 4 bases, V lost 0 bases, and 9 bases had no gene match. Per germline, CDR1 MGHRA and CDR2 YSYEKL. The CDR3 loop reads CASSQDRWRGGGETQYF. As DNA, the CDR3 is TGCGCCAGCAGCCAAGATCGGTGGCGGGGGGGCGGAGAGACCCAGTACTTC.

This chain uses TRBV19 with TRBJ1-1, with 7 bases that match TRBD1. The J segment lost 6 bases and the V segment lost 2 bases, leaving 6 bases of the junction unmatched. Germline CDR1 is LNHDA and CDR2 is SQIVND (reference sequence). CDR3 size: 14 residues. CDR3 protein: CASSIKTGVAEAFF. The DNA for the CDR3 is TGTGCCAGTAGTATAAAAACAGGGGTGGCTGAAGCTTTCTTT.